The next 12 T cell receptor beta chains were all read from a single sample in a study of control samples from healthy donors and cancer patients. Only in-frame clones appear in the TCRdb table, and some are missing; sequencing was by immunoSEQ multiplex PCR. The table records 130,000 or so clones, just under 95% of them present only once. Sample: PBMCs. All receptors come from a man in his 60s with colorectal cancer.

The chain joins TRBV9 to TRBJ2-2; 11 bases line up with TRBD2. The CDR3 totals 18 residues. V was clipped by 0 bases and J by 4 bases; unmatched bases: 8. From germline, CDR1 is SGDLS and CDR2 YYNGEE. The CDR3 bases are TGTGCCAGCAGCGTAGAGTCTAGCGGGGGGTACGGCACCGGGGAGCTGTTTTTT. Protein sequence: CASSVESSGGYGTGELFF.

DNA for the CDR3: TGTGCCAGCTCACCTCAGGGGGCAGAGAACACTGAAGCTTTCTTT. Protein: CASSPQGAENTEAFF. The chain joins TRBV18 to TRBJ1-1; 8 nucleotides align to TRBD1. Germline V gene data show CDR1 as KGHSH and CDR2 as LQKENI. The CDR3 runs to 15 residues. V lost 3 bases to trimming and J lost 1 base; unmatched junction nucleotides: 4.

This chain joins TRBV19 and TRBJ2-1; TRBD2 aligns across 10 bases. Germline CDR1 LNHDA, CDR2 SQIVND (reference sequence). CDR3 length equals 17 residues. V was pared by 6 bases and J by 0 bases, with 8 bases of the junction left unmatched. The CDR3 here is CASSLGTSAVSYNEQFF. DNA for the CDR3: TGTGCCAGTAGCCTAGGGACTAGCGCTGTCTCCTACAATGAGCAGTTCTTC.

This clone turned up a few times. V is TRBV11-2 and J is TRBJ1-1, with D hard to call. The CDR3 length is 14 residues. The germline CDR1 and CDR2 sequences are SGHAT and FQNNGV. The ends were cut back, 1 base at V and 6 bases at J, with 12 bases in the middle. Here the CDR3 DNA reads TGTGCCAGCAGCTTAGGCGGGGAGAGGGCTGAAGCTTTCTTT. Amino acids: CASSLGGERAEAFF.

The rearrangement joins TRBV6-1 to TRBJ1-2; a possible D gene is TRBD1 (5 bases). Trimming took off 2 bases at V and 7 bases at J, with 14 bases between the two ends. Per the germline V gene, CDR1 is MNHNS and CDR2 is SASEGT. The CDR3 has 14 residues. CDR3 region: CASSEFSGFSGYTF. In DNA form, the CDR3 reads TGTGCCAGCAGTGAATTCTCAGGGTTCTCTGGCTACACCTTC.

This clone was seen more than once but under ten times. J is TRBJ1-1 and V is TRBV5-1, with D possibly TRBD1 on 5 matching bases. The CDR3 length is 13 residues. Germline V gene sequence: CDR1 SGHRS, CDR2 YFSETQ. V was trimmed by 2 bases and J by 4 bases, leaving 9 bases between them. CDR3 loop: CASSLPRATEAFF. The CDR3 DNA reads TGCGCCAGCAGCTTACCCAGGGCCACTGAAGCTTTCTTT.

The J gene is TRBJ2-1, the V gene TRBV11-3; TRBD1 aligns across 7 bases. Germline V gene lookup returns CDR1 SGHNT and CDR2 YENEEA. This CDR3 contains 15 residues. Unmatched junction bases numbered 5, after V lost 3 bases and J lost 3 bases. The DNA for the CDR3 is TGTGCCAGCAGCTTTGCCAGGGGGAACTACAATGAGCAGTTCTTC. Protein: CASSFARGNYNEQFF.

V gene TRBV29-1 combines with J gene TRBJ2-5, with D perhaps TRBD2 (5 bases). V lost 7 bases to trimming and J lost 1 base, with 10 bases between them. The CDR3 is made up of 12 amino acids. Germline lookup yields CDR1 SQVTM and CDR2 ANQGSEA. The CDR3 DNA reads TGCAGCGCCGGGCGGGCCCAAGAGACCCAGTACTTC. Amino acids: CSAGRAQETQYF.

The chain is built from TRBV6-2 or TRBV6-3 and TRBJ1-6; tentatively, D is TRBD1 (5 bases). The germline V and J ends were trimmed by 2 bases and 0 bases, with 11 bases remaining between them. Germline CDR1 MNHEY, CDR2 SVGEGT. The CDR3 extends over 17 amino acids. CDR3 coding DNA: TGTGCCAGCAGTTACGGGGACGGCAGCTCCTATAATTCACCCCTCCACTTT. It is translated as CASSYGDGSSYNSPLHF.

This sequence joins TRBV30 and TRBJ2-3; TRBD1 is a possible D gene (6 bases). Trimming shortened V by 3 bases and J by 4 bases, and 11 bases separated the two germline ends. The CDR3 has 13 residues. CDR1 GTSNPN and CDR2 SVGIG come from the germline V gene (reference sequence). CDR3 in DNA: TGTGCCTGGAGGGCTACAGGGTCAGATACGCAGTATTTT. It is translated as CAWRATGSDTQYF.

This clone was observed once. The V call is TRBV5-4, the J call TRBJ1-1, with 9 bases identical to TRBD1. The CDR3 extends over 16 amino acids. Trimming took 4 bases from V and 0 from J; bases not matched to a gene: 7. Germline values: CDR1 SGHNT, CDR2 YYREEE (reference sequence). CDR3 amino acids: CASSRGTGSMNTEAFF. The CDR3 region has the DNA TGTGCCAGCAGCAGAGGGACAGGGTCGATGAACACTGAAGCTTTCTTT.

The CDR3 region has the DNA TGCGCCAGCAGCCGAAGCATAAATCCGGGCCCTAATCAGCCCCAGCATTTT. It specifies CASSRSINPGPNQPQHF. V and J are TRBV4-1 and TRBJ1-5; D remains ambiguous. V gave up 4 bases and J gave up 4 bases, with 20 bases separating them. This CDR3 has 17 amino acids. The germline V gene encodes CDR1 MGHRA and CDR2 YSYEKL.